This T cell receptor beta chain was recorded in a study of blood T cell repertoires in COVID-19. Study-wide background: From T cells, B-cell-depleted T cells, or PBMCs came the material, which was cDNA or gDNA.

Generated by immunoSEQ multiplex PCR, the TCRdb table keeps only in-frame clones and is missing some. The sample shows roughly 41,000 clones, more than 70% of them seen only once. Trimming removed 6 bases from V and 2 bases from J, with 14 bases in between. This CDR3 comprises 15 residues. Germline V lookup: CDR1 LNHDA, CDR2 SQIVND (reference sequence). This receptor was obtained from a man in his 60s with active COVID-19. The chain employs TRBV19 and TRBJ1-5, with D possibly being TRBD1 (5 bases). The sequenced sample consisted of peripheral blood. The CDR3 is CASREGPQGNQPQHF. DNA of the CDR3: TGTGCCAGTAGGGAGGGACCCCAGGGCAATCAGCCCCAGCATTTT.